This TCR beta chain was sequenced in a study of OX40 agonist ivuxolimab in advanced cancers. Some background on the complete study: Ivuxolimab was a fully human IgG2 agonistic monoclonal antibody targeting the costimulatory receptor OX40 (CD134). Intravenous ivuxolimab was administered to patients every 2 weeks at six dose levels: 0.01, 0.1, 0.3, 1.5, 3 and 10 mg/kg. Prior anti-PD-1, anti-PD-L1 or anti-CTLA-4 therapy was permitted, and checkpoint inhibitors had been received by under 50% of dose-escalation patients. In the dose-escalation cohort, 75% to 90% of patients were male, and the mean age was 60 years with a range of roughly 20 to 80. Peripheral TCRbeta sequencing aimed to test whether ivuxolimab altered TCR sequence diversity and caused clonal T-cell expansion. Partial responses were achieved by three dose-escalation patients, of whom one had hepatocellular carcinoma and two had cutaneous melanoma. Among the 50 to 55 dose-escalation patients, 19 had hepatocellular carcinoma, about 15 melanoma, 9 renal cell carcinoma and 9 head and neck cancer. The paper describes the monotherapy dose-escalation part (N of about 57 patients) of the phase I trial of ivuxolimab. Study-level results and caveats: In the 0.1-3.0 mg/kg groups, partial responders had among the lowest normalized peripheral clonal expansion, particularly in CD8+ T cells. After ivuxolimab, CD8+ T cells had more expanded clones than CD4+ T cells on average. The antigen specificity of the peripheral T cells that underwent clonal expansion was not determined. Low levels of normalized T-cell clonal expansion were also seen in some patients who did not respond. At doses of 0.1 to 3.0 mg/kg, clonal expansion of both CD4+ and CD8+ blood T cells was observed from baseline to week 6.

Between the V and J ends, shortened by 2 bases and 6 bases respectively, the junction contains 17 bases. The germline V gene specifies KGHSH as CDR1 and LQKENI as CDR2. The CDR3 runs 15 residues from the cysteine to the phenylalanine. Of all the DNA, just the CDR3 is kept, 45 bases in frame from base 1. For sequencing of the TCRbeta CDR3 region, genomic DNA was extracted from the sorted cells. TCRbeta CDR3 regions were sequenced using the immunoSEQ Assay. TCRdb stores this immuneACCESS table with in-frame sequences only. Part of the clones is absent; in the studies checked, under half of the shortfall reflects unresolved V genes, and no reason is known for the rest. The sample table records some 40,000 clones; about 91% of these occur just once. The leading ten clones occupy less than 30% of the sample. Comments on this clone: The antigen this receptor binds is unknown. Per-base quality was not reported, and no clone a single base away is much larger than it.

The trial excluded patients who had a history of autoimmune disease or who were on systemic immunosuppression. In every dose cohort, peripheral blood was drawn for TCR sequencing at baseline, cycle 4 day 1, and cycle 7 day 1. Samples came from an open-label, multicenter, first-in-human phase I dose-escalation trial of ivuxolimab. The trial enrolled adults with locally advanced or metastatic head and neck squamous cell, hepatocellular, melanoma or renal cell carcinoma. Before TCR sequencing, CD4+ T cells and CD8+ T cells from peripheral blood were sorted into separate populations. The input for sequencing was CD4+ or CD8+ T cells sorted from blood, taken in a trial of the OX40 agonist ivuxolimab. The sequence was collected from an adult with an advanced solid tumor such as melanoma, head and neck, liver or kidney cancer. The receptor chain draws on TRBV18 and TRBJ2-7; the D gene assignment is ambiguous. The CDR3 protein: CASSPNQELALEQYF. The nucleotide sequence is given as TGTGCCAGCTCACCAAATCAGGAGTTAGCTCTCGAGCAGTACTTC. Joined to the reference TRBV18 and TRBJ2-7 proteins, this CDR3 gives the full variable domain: NAGVMQNPRHLVRRRGQEARLRCSPMKGHSHVYWYRQLPEEGLKFMVYLQKENIIDESGMPKERFSAEFPKEGPSILRIQQVVRGDSAAYFCASSPNQELALEQYFGPGTRLTVT.